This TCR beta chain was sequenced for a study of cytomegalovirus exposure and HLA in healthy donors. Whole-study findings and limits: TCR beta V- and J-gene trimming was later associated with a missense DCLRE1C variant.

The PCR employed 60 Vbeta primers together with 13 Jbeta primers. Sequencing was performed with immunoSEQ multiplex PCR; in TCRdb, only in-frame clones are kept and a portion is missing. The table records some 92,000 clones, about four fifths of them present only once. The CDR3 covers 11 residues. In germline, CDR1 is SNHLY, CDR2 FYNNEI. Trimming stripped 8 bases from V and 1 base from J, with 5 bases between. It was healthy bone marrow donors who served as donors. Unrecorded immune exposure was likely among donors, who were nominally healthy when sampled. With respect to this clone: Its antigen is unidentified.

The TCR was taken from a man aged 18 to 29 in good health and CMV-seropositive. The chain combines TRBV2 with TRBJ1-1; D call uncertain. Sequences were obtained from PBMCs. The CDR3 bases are TGTGCCAGCCCTAAGAACACTGAAGCTTTCTTT. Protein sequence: CASPKNTEAFF.